The 19 T cell receptor beta chains below come from one sample, sequenced in a study of blood T cell repertoires in COVID-19. The protocol was immunoSEQ multiplex PCR, while the TCRdb copy is restricted to in-frame clones and leaves out a portion. The table records 100,000 to 150,000 clones, under 85% of them present only once. Material: peripheral blood. The receptors originated from a man aged 40-50 years with active or convalescent COVID-19.

The V and J genes are TRBV6-6 and TRBJ1-2; D is undetermined. Germline CDR1 MNHNY, CDR2 SVGAGI (reference sequence). V shed 4 bases and J shed 1 base, with 10 bases lying between them. The CDR3 is 14 amino acids. The CDR3 reads CASSFPELNYGYTF. The CDR3, as DNA: TGTGCCAGCAGTTTCCCCGAACTTAACTATGGCTACACCTTC.

The chain has TRBV6-5 and TRBJ2-5, with TRBD1 matching over 8 bases. CDR3 length: 15 residues. V was pared by 4 bases and J by 4 bases, with 8 bases of the junction left unmatched. Germline V gene lookup returns CDR1 MNHEY and CDR2 SVGAGI. CDR3 residues: CASSSPTGGRETQYF. In DNA, the CDR3 is TGTGCCAGCAGTTCCCCAACAGGGGGGAGAGAGACCCAGTACTTC.

This clone appeared a single time. This rearrangement joins TRBV11-3 to TRBJ1-1, with D perhaps matching TRBD1 (5 bases). The germline V and J ends were trimmed by 3 bases and 2 bases, with 10 bases remaining between them. The CDR3 is made up of 14 amino acids. The germline V gene encodes CDR1 SGHNT and CDR2 YENEEA. CDR3 in amino acids: CASSFGGDNTEAFF. CDR3 coding DNA: TGTGCCAGCAGCTTTGGGGGGGACAACACTGAAGCTTTCTTT.

This clone occurred a few times. The chain has TRBV12-3 or TRBV12-4 and TRBJ1-1, with D possibly TRBD1 on 5 matching bases. V dropped 3 bases and J dropped 7 bases, with 12 bases sitting between them. CDR3 size: 13 residues. CDR3 protein: CASSLGGADEAFF. DNA for the CDR3: TGTGCCAGCAGTTTGGGAGGGGCAGATGAAGCTTTCTTT.

The chain links TRBV6-5 to TRBJ1-3; TRBD1 matches at 8 bases. The germline V gene encodes CDR1 MNHEY and CDR2 SVGAGI. J lost 4 bases, V lost 0 bases, and 5 bases had no gene match. This CDR3 is 16 amino acids long. The CDR3 spells CASSYSWTGTGNTIYF. CDR3 DNA: TGTGCCAGCAGTTACTCCTGGACAGGGACGGGAAACACCATATATTTT.

This chain connects TRBV12-3 or TRBV12-4 to TRBJ2-3; D may be TRBD2 (5 bases). The V end lost 6 bases, the J end lost 5 bases, and 6 bases lay between the germline ends. The CDR3 contains 11 residues. The CDR3 spells CASREEDTQYF. As DNA, the CDR3 is TGTGCCAGCAGGGAGGAAGATACGCAGTATTTT.

The CDR3 DNA reads as TGTGCCTCGCTCGGGGCGGGGGGGCCATACGAGCAGTACTTC. This translates into CASLGAGGPYEQYF. The rearrangement uses TRBV27 and TRBJ2-7, with 9 bases matching TRBD2. The CDR3 runs 14 residues. V lost 11 bases and J lost 4; bases outside the gene matches: 12. CDR1 is MNHEY, CDR2 SMNVEV, per germline (reference sequence).

The chain links TRBV5-6 to TRBJ2-7, with 7 bases aligning to TRBD1. The CDR3 is 15 amino acids. Germline CDR1 SGHDT, CDR2 YYEEEE. The V segment lost 1 base and the J segment 4 bases; nucleotides outside the gene matches: 8. The CDR3 loop is CASSLISGGSYEQYF. The CDR3, as DNA: TGTGCCAGCAGCTTGATCTCAGGGGGTTCGTACGAGCAGTACTTC. Supplemented by reference TRBV5-6 and TRBJ2-7, the full variable domain reads DAGVTQSPTHLIKTRGQQVTLRCSPKSGHDTVSWYQQALGQGPQFIFQYYEEEERQRGNFPDRFSGHQFPNYSSELNVNALLLGDSALYLCASSLISGGSYEQYFGPGTRLTVT.

The chain couples TRBV20-1 to TRBJ1-6, with 7 bases fitting TRBD1. The CDR3 has 15 residues. The V segment lost 3 bases and the J segment 6 bases; nucleotides outside the gene matches: 8. Germline V gene data show CDR1 as DFQATT and CDR2 as SNEGSKA (reference sequence). CDR3 region: CSASIGGTVNSPLHF. The DNA for the CDR3 is TGCAGTGCTAGTATAGGCGGGACAGTTAATTCACCCCTCCACTTT.

The rearrangement uses TRBV5-6 and TRBJ2-1; TRBD1 matches at 12 bases. Germline CDR1 is SGHDT and CDR2 is YYEEEE. This CDR3 comprises 14 residues. V lost 3 bases, J lost 9 bases, and 4 bases stayed unmatched. The CDR3 DNA sequence: TGTGCCAGCAGCTGGGGACAGGGGGCAGGTGAGCAGTTCTTC. The encoded protein is CASSWGQGAGEQFF.

J is TRBJ1-1 and V is TRBV6-5; D ambiguous. Trimming left V 11 bases short and J 8 bases short, with 27 bases between. This CDR3 region has 15 residues. Germline loops: CDR1 MNHEY, CDR2 SVGAGI. Written as DNA, the CDR3 is TGTGCCGCCAGAGGAGCGGCTCCCCGGAAGAAAGAAGCTTTCTTT. Translating it yields CAARGAAPRKKEAFF.

The chain combines TRBV18 with TRBJ1-4, with D perhaps TRBD1 (5 bases). Germline CDR1 KGHSH, CDR2 LQKENI. Trimming cost V 5 bases and J 3 bases, with 10 bases left between them. The CDR3 is 14 residues long. CDR3 coding DNA: TGTGCCAGCTCATCTCAGGGCCCTAATGAAAAACTGTTTTTT. Translated: CASSSQGPNEKLFF.

The gene calls are TRBV6-5 and TRBJ2-5, with D possibly being TRBD2 (5 bases). CDR1 MNHEY and CDR2 SVGAGI come from the germline V gene. This CDR3 contains 12 residues. The ends were cut back, 8 bases at V and 3 bases at J, with 10 bases in the middle. The chain's CDR3 is CASHTRKETQYF. The DNA for the CDR3 is TGTGCCAGCCACACTAGGAAAGAGACCCAGTACTTC.

This chain uses TRBV3-1 (or the pseudogene TRBV3-2) with TRBJ1-3; perhaps TRBD1 as D (5 bases). V was shortened by 4 bases and J by 4 bases, with 14 bases between the two germline ends. The CDR3 extends over 15 amino acids. From germline, CDR1 is LGHDT and CDR2 YNNKEL (reference sequence). The CDR3 nucleotides read TGTGCCAGCAGCCCCCAGGGTAGTGGAGGAAACACCATATATTTT. The encoded protein is CASSPQGSGGNTIYF.

The V call is TRBV5-4, the J call TRBJ1-3, with 7 bases matching TRBD1. In germline, CDR1 is SGHNT, CDR2 YYREEE (reference sequence). This CDR3 spans 16 amino acids. V lost 0 bases, J lost 6 bases, and 9 bases stayed unmatched. CDR3 protein: CASSLDLPRGSNTIYF. CDR3 DNA sequence: TGTGCCAGCAGCTTGGACCTCCCCAGGGGGTCAAACACCATATATTTT.

The chain links TRBV30 to TRBJ1-6, with 7 bases fitting TRBD1. Germline V lookup: CDR1 GTSNPN, CDR2 SVGIG (reference sequence). Trimming cost V 3 bases and J 8 bases; bases outside gene matches: 4. The CDR3 sequence is 13 residues long. CDR3 nucleotide sequence: TGTGCCTGGAGAGGGCAGGGGGATTCACCCCTCCACTTT. Residues: CAWRGQGDSPLHF. Using reference TRBV30 and TRBJ1-6 for the parts outside the CDR3, the full variable domain is SQTIHQWPATLVQPVGSPLSLECTVEGTSNPNLYWYRQAAGRGLQLLFYSVGIGQISSEVPQNLSASRPQDRQFILSSKKLLLSDSGFYLCAWRGQGDSPLHFGNGTRLTVT.

The chain is built from TRBV25-1 and TRBJ1-2, with 10 bases aligning to TRBD1. J was trimmed by 7 bases and V by 4 bases; bases with no gene match: 6. The CDR3 length is 14 residues. CDR1 and CDR2 from the germline V gene are MGHDK and SYGVNS. CDR3 amino acids: CASSGTTGGFGYTF. CDR3 bases: TGTGCCAGCAGTGGAACGACAGGGGGCTTTGGCTACACCTTC.

This CDR3 reads CASSELGAPYEQYF. CDR3 DNA: TGTGCCAGCAGTGAATTGGGGGCCCCCTACGAGCAGTACTTC. The genes are TRBV2 and TRBJ2-7; D is possibly TRBD1 (6 bases). With 2 bases removed from V and 2 bases from J, the gap between germline ends came to 10 bases. Germline CDR1 and CDR2: SNHLY and FYNNEI. This CDR3 spans 14 amino acids.

The chain uses TRBV29-1 and TRBJ1-2; D gene uncertain. Germline lookup yields CDR1 SQVTM and CDR2 ANQGSEA. V was pared by 7 bases and J by 1 base, with 10 bases between. CDR3 length: 12 amino acids. The CDR3 DNA is TGCAGCGCTCTCGGGTATAACTATGGCTACACCTTC. Translating it yields CSALGYNYGYTF.